This entry is about one T cell receptor (beta chain). This record belongs to a study of blood T cell repertoires in COVID-19. The junction had 9 bases not matched to a gene; V was cut back by 2 bases and J by 3 bases. The CDR3 covers 16 residues. Germline lookup yields CDR1 KGHSH and CDR2 LQKENI. The table came from immunoSEQ multiplex PCR; TCRdb's copy has only in-frame clones and leaves some out. This sample has under 150,000 clones, with 80% to 85% found just once. This receptor was obtained from a man aged 40-55 years with acute COVID-19. The sample consisted of PBMCs or T cells enriched from blood (not recorded which). The chain links TRBV18 to TRBJ2-7; TRBD1 matches at 8 bases. The CDR3 protein is CASSPGPSGTGYEQYF. The CDR3 DNA reads TGTGCCAGCTCACCAGGACCTTCCGGGACAGGCTACGAGCAGTACTTC. Using reference TRBV18 and TRBJ2-7 for the parts outside the CDR3, the full variable domain is NAGVMQNPRHLVRRRGQEARLRCSPMKGHSHVYWYRQLPEEGLKFMVYLQKENIIDESGMPKERFSAEFPKEGPSILRIQQVVRGDSAAYFCASSPGPSGTGYEQYFGPGTRLTVT.